Following are 31 T cell receptor beta chains from one sample sequenced in a study of cytomegalovirus exposure and HLA in healthy donors. 13 Jbeta primers and 60 Vbeta primers were used for the PCR. This table comes from immunoSEQ multiplex PCR, and its TCRdb copy is limited to in-frame clones, with some not included. The sample carries 150,000 or so clones, roughly 80% recorded once. Sequenced: PBMCs. These receptors all stem from a young woman in good health and CMV-seronegative.

V gene TRBV4-2 combines with J gene TRBJ2-1, with TRBD2 matching over 7 bases. CDR1 and CDR2 (germline): LGHNA, YNFKEQ. J lost 8 bases, V lost 0 bases, and 10 bases had no gene match. The CDR3 has 16 amino acids. The CDR3 nucleotides read TGTGCCAGCAGCCAAGATGGCGGGGGAGTAGTCGATGAGCAGTTCTTC. Its protein product is CASSQDGGGVVDEQFF.

Notes on this clone: This same CDR3 is encoded by further DNA sequences in the sample. V gene TRBV5-1 combines with J gene TRBJ1-1; no definite D call. Germline V gene data show CDR1 as SGHRS and CDR2 as YFSETQ. CDR3 size: 14 residues. V was shortened by 0 bases and J by 1 base, with 7 bases between the two germline ends. As DNA, the CDR3 is TGCGCCAGCAGCTTGGATAGCGGGAACACTGAAGCTTTCTTT. Translating it yields CASSLDSGNTEAFF.

This chain connects TRBV11-1 to TRBJ2-5; 13 bases map to TRBD2. Trimming cost V 1 base and J 5 bases; bases outside gene matches: 10. CDR1 is SGHAT, CDR2 FQDESV, per germline (reference sequence). This CDR3 has 18 residues. DNA of the CDR3: TGTGCCAGCAGCTTAGGTCTACTAGCGGGGGGGCCAATGGAGACCCAGTACTTC. It encodes CASSLGLLAGGPMETQYF.

This rearrangement joins TRBV30 to TRBJ1-5; D not certain. The CDR3 is made up of 15 amino acids. Germline CDR1 and CDR2: GTSNPN and SVGIG (reference sequence). V lost 3 bases and J 2 bases, leaving 14 bases between the germline ends. The CDR3 DNA follows: TGTGCCTGGAGACCCTTCGGGGTAGGCAATCAGCCCCAGCATTTT. Its translation is CAWRPFGVGNQPQHF.

The rearrangement links TRBV7-8 to TRBJ1-5, with TRBD1 as a possible D gene (6 bases). This CDR3 is built from 14 residues. Germline V gives CDR1 SGHVS, CDR2 FQNEAQ. Trimming stripped 4 bases from V and 6 bases from J, with 13 bases between. For the CDR3, the DNA is TGTGCCAGCAGCTCAGGACAGAGTGGTCAGCCCCAGCATTTT. Translation gives CASSSGQSGQPQHF.

This chain connects TRBV10-3 to TRBJ2-3; possibly TRBD2 for D (5 bases). Germline CDR1 is ENHRY and CDR2 is SYGVKD. This CDR3 comprises 16 residues. The ends were cut back, 3 bases at V and 1 base at J, with 14 bases in the middle. CDR3 region: CAISDGDPGGTDTQYF. CDR3 sequence (DNA): TGTGCCATCAGTGATGGTGACCCCGGGGGCACAGATACGCAGTATTTT.

V gene TRBV18 combines with J gene TRBJ1-5, with TRBD1 identical over 10 bases. CDR3 size: 16 residues. The germline V gene has CDR1 KGHSH and CDR2 LQKENI. V dropped 5 bases and J dropped 2; count of bases not matched to a gene: 6. DNA for the CDR3: TGTGCCAGCTCATTCCCCGGGACAGGGGGCAATCAGCCCCAGCATTTT. Translating it yields CASSFPGTGGNQPQHF.

The chain carries TRBV7-9 and TRBJ2-7; no definite D call. The CDR3 sequence is 14 residues long. Trimming removed 2 bases at V and 9 bases at J, with 17 bases between. Germline CDR1 reads SEHNR; CDR2 reads FQNEAQ (reference sequence). DNA for the CDR3: TGTGCCAGCAGCTTAACCGGGTACGCGCAAGGGCAGTACTTC. It translates to CASSLTGYAQGQYF.

The genes are TRBV18 and TRBJ2-1; D gene unclear. Germline V lookup: CDR1 KGHSH, CDR2 LQKENI. The CDR3 runs 13 residues. Trimming took off 4 bases at V and 9 bases at J, with 13 bases between the two ends. CDR3 protein: CASSHPRDGEQFF. The CDR3 DNA reads TGTGCCAGCTCACACCCAAGAGATGGTGAGCAGTTCTTC.

The rearrangement uses TRBV7-3 and TRBJ2-1; 7 bases line up with TRBD1. This CDR3 is built from 13 residues. Germline V CDR1 and CDR2: SGHTA, FQGTGA. Losses at the gene ends were 5 bases for V and 7 bases for J; bases not matched to a gene: 5. For the CDR3, the DNA is TGTGCCAGCAGCCCGGGGACAGTAAATGAGCAGTTCTTC. This encodes CASSPGTVNEQFF.

This chain connects TRBV6-1 to TRBJ2-2; unclear D gene. CDR1 and CDR2 (germline): MNHNS, SASEGT. Trimming pared 7 bases from V and 3 bases from J, leaving 12 bases between. The CDR3 is 14 residues long. Here the CDR3 DNA reads TGTGCCAGCACCTTGATGTCGGACACCGGGGAGCTGTTTTTT. Protein sequence: CASTLMSDTGELFF.

The V call is TRBV27, the J call TRBJ2-1; 10 positions match TRBD1. J gave up 6 bases and V 4 bases, and 3 bases lay outside the gene matches. CDR3 size: 14 residues. In germline, CDR1 is MNHEY, CDR2 SMNVEV (reference sequence). CDR3 in amino acids: CASSWDRGGNEQFF. As DNA, the CDR3 is TGTGCCAGCAGTTGGGACAGGGGCGGCAATGAGCAGTTCTTC.

The chain couples TRBV6-5 to TRBJ1-6; no reliable D call. V was cut by 6 bases and J by 8 bases, with 14 bases left in between. Germline assignment: CDR1 MNHEY and CDR2 SVGAGI. This CDR3 spans 14 amino acids. CDR3 region: CASSREYLDSPLHF. CDR3 DNA sequence: TGTGCCAGCAGCCGAGAGTATTTGGATTCACCCCTCCACTTT.

In its sample, this clone was seen a few times. The J gene is TRBJ2-7, the V gene TRBV19, with D maybe TRBD1 (6 bases). The CDR3 covers 15 residues. CDR1 is LNHDA and CDR2 is SQIVND in the germline V gene (reference sequence). The ends were cut back, 6 bases at V and 6 bases at J, with 21 bases in the middle. The DNA of the CDR3 is TGTGCCAGTAGCACCCGGGACGCCAGGGGTCCCGAGCAGTACTTC. It specifies CASSTRDARGPEQYF.

This chain uses TRBV5-1 with TRBJ1-6; 8 positions agree with TRBD1. This CDR3 is 14 amino acids long. CDR1 is SGHRS, CDR2 YFSETQ, per germline. Trimming removed 1 base from V and 9 bases from J; junction bases left unmatched: 3. Here the CDR3 DNA reads TGCGCCAGCAGCTTGACGACAGGGGCTTCACCCCTCCACTTT. Its translation is CASSLTTGASPLHF.

J is TRBJ2-5 and V is TRBV29-1; 9 bases are a match to TRBD1. The V gene end was trimmed by 3 bases and the J gene end by 4 bases; junction bases not matched to a gene: 3. The CDR3 runs to 13 residues. Germline lookup yields CDR1 SQVTM and CDR2 ANQGSEA. CDR3 in amino acids: CSVEDRGGETQYF. The DNA of the CDR3 is TGCAGCGTTGAGGACAGGGGAGGAGAGACCCAGTACTTC.

V is TRBV5-1 and J is TRBJ2-1, with TRBD2 matching 10 bases. CDR1 is SGHRS, CDR2 YFSETQ, per germline. The junction had 13 bases not matched to a gene; V was cut back by 7 bases and J by 9 bases. This CDR3 is built from 15 residues. The CDR3 region has the DNA TGCGCCAGCGGATTAACTAGCGGGGCAGCAGGTGAGCAGTTCTTC. Protein product: CASGLTSGAAGEQFF.

This chain links TRBV5-6 with TRBJ1-2; D unclear. Trimming cost V 8 bases and J 2 bases, with 16 bases left between them. This CDR3 comprises 14 residues. Germline assignment: CDR1 SGHDT and CDR2 YYEEEE. CDR3: CASQGTVNNYGYTF. The DNA for the CDR3 is TGTGCCAGTCAAGGTACAGTTAACAACTATGGCTACACCTTC.

The chain recombines TRBV5-1 with TRBJ1-1, with D tentatively TRBD1 (5 bases). The germline V gene encodes CDR1 SGHRS and CDR2 YFSETQ. The CDR3 totals 14 residues. The germline V and J ends were trimmed by 2 bases and 2 bases, with 10 bases remaining between them. The CDR3 reads CASSFGGFNTEAFF. The DNA for the CDR3 is TGCGCCAGCAGCTTCGGGGGGTTCAACACTGAAGCTTTCTTT.

This clone has only one observation. The chain carries TRBV19 and TRBJ2-7; weak D call: TRBD2 (5 bases). The V gene's germline CDR1 is LNHDA and CDR2 SQIVND (reference sequence). Trimming removed 0 bases from V and 3 bases from J, with 9 bases in between. The CDR3 covers 14 residues. CDR3 in amino acids: CASSIDEGSYEQYF. The CDR3 DNA is TGTGCCAGTAGTATAGATGAGGGCAGCTACGAGCAGTACTTC.

This clone appeared a few times. The genes are TRBV27 and TRBJ2-5; 11 positions agree with TRBD2. The DNA end is a closer match to TRBJ2-7, so the J assignment may be wrong. CDR1 and CDR2 (germline): MNHEY, SMNVEV (reference sequence). The CDR3 extends over 15 amino acids. As DNA, the CDR3 is TGTGCCAGCAGTTTGCGACTAGCGGGAACGTACGAGCAGTACTTC. This encodes CASSLRLAGTYEQYF.

J is TRBJ2-2 and V is TRBV11-2, with 13 positions matching TRBD2. CDR1 SGHAT and CDR2 FQNNGV come from the germline V gene. The CDR3 covers 19 residues. Losses at the gene ends were 1 base for V and 1 base for J; bases not matched to a gene: 6. In nucleotides, the CDR3 is TGTGCCAGCAGCTTAGGATTGACTAGCGGGGGGAGGAACACCGGGGAGCTGTTTTTT. This gives the protein CASSLGLTSGGRNTGELFF.

With regard to this clone: The sample contains more than one DNA sequence encoding this CDR3. This CDR3 reads CASSLGQNTEAFF. For the CDR3, the DNA is TGTGCCAGCAGCCTGGGACAAAACACTGAAGCTTTCTTT. The V and J genes are TRBV7-6 and TRBJ1-1, with TRBD1 as a possible D gene (6 bases). Trimming removed 5 bases from V and 2 bases from J, with 9 bases in between. Germline CDR1 is SGHVS and CDR2 is FNYEAQ. CDR3 size: 13 residues.

The chain carries TRBV28 and TRBJ1-2; no firm D call. Germline assignment: CDR1 MDHEN and CDR2 SYDVKM. This CDR3 spans 12 amino acids. Trimming cost V 5 bases and J 3 bases, with 7 bases left between them. CDR3 sequence (DNA): TGTGCCAGCAGTGGACTGCACTATGGCTACACCTTC. Translation gives CASSGLHYGYTF.

In this sample, this clone turned up a few times. The CDR3 here is CASSLGSSGNTIYF. The CDR3 DNA follows: TGTGCCAGCAGCTTAGGGAGCTCTGGAAACACCATATATTTT. This chain joins TRBV11-2 and TRBJ1-3; D not resolved. CDR3 length equals 14 residues. Germline CDR1 and CDR2: SGHAT and FQNNGV. The V gene lost 1 base and the J gene lost 0 bases, with 4 bases spanning the gap.

CDR3 sequence (DNA): TGTGCCTGGAGTGTGGGGCCACAGGCTTATAATTCACCCCTCCACTTT. Its translation: CAWSVGPQAYNSPLHF. The chain couples TRBV30 to TRBJ1-6, with a possible D match to TRBD1 (5 bases). Per germline, CDR1 GTSNPN and CDR2 SVGIG (reference sequence). This CDR3 is built from 16 residues. V was trimmed by 0 bases and J by 4 bases, leaving 13 bases between them.

V gene TRBV14 combines with J gene TRBJ2-5; 14 bases are a match to TRBD2. With 4 bases clipped from V and 13 bases from J, the junction kept 8 bases outside the gene matches. The CDR3 covers 14 residues. Germline values: CDR1 SGHDN, CDR2 FVKESK. The CDR3 bases are TGTGCCAGCAGCCCAACCGGGACTAGCGGGGGACCGTACTTC. It yields the protein CASSPTGTSGGPYF.

The rearrangement links TRBV4-1 to TRBJ2-3; 11 nucleotides line up with TRBD2. From germline, CDR1 is MGHRA and CDR2 YSYEKL. V was pared by 4 bases and J by 2 bases, with 8 bases of the junction left unmatched. CDR3 length: 17 amino acids. The DNA for the CDR3 is TGCGCCAGCAGCCCCCTCCGACTAGCGGGACTCACAGATACGCAGTATTTT. This sequence encodes CASSPLRLAGLTDTQYF.

This sequence joins TRBV27 and TRBJ1-6; TRBD1 matches 11 bases. Trimming cost V 6 bases and J 7 bases; bases outside gene matches: 5. The CDR3 extends over 15 amino acids. Germline V gene sequence: CDR1 MNHEY, CDR2 SMNVEV (reference sequence). The chain's CDR3 is CASRGTGGYNSPLHF. The CDR3 nucleotides are TGTGCCAGCAGGGGGACAGGGGGGTACAATTCACCCCTCCACTTT.

The chain joins TRBV5-5 to TRBJ1-1; 8 bases agree with TRBD1. V shed 0 bases, J shed 4 bases, and the junction held 5 bases outside the gene matches. This CDR3 has 15 residues. Germline CDR1 is SGHKS and CDR2 is YYEKEE (reference sequence). In DNA form, the CDR3 reads TGTGCCAGCAGCTTGGAGCCAGGGGGCAGCACTGAAGCTTTCTTT. Translation: CASSLEPGGSTEAFF.

This clone has a single count. The chain has TRBV11-3 and TRBJ2-2; no firm D call. Germline V gene lookup returns CDR1 SGHNT and CDR2 YENEEA. This CDR3 comprises 13 residues. V lost 3 bases, J lost 6 bases, and 8 bases lay in between. CDR3 loop: CASSFSFPGELFF. CDR3 DNA: TGTGCCAGCAGCTTTAGTTTTCCCGGGGAGCTGTTTTTT.